These 25 T cell receptor beta chains were all obtained from the same sample, sequenced in a study of Graves' ophthalmopathy and Graves' hyperthyroidism. Investigators amplified TCR beta CDR3 regions from RNA transcripts. HTBI-primed RT-PCR formed the first round, and a multiplex PCR formed the second. Using its own MiXCR run on the multiplex PCR reads, TCRdb lists one record per CDR3 protein. Of about 640,000 distinct CDR3 sequences in the sample, about two fifths were seen once. The sample was peripheral blood. These receptors came from an adult man with Graves' ophthalmopathy.

The V call is TRBV19, the J call TRBJ2-6; D remains ambiguous. CDR3 length: 15 residues. The V gene's germline CDR1 is LNHDA and CDR2 SQIVND (reference sequence). Trimming removed 3 bases from V and 1 base from J, with 7 bases in between. The CDR3 nucleotides are TGTGCCAGTAGTATCGAAGCTTCTGGGGCCAACGTCCTGACTTTC. Translating it yields CASSIEASGANVLTF.

This clonotype was counted a few times. V is TRBV12-3 or TRBV12-4 and J is TRBJ2-2; perhaps TRBD2 as D (6 bases). V was clipped by 5 bases and J by 5 bases, with 21 bases between them. This CDR3 has 17 amino acids. The CDR3 sequence: CASSHLLGRGSTGELFF. The CDR3 DNA sequence: TGTGCCAGCAGTCACCTTCTCGGGCGGGGTTCTACCGGGGAGCTGTTTTTT.

On this clonotype: At one end, the junction sequence differs from germline, possibly due to a read error. V is TRBV5-6 and J is TRBJ2-7; TRBD2 matches at 11 bases. The better agreement between TRBJ2-1 and the DNA end casts doubt on the J call. CDR3 length: 15 amino acids. CDR1 is SGHDT and CDR2 is YYEEEE in the germline V gene. The CDR3 region has the DNA TGCGCCAGCAGCCATCGCCTAGCGGGGGGTAATGAGCAGTTCTTC. It yields the protein CASSHRLAGGNEQFF.

This clonotype was detected once. Given a much more abundant clone one base away, this may be a read error. The genes are TRBV6-6 and TRBJ1-3; D is unclear. CDR3 length: 14 residues. V was shortened by 10 bases and J by 2 bases, with 15 bases between the two germline ends. CDR1 is MNHNY and CDR2 is SVGAGI in the germline V gene (reference sequence). This CDR3 reads CATWVILPGNTIYF. The CDR3 region has the DNA TGTGCCACCTGGGTCATTTTGCCTGGAAACACCATATATTTT.

This rearrangement joins TRBV29-1 to TRBJ1-4; 10 nucleotides line up with TRBD1. The CDR3 has 13 amino acids. Germline CDR1 reads SQVTM; CDR2 reads ANQGSEA. J gave up 6 bases and V 6 bases, and 4 bases lay outside the gene matches. The CDR3 region has the DNA TGCAGCGTGGTTGGACAGGGGGATGAAAAACTGTTTTTT. Protein product: CSVVGQGDEKLFF.

This clonotype was counted a few times. The V gene is TRBV5-1, the J gene TRBJ2-7; D is possibly TRBD2 (6 bases). Deletions cut 1 base from V and 4 bases from J, with 18 bases between. Germline V lookup: CDR1 SGHRS, CDR2 YFSETQ. The CDR3 has 16 residues. The CDR3: CASSLFGGSADYEQYF. The CDR3 DNA reads as TGCGCCAGCAGCTTGTTCGGAGGGTCAGCTGATTACGAGCAGTACTTC.

This clonotype was recorded many times. The chain couples TRBV6-1 to TRBJ2-5, with D possibly TRBD2 on 6 matching bases. CDR1 and CDR2 from the germline V gene are MNHNS and SASEGT. CDR3 length: 15 residues. Trimming took 5 bases from V and 2 from J, leaving 15 bases between them. The CDR3 loop reads CASSSYLGGQETQYF. The CDR3 DNA reads TGTGCCAGCAGTTCCTATTTGGGGGGACAAGAGACCCAGTACTTC.

This clonotype was seen at least ten times. The chain employs TRBV3-1 and TRBJ1-5, with a tentative D call TRBD1 (6 bases). Germline CDR1 is LGHDT and CDR2 is YNNKEL (reference sequence). V lost 6 bases, J lost 6 bases, and 12 bases lay in between. The CDR3 is 13 amino acids. The CDR3 region is CASSQTGRQPQHF. DNA for the CDR3: TGTGCCAGCAGTCAGACAGGCCGTCAGCCCCAGCATTTT.

This clonotype was observed a handful of times. The chain recombines TRBV20-1 with TRBJ1-2, with D uncertain. This CDR3 contains 12 residues. The ends were cut back, 3 bases at V and 1 base at J, with 6 bases in the middle. Germline loops: CDR1 DFQATT, CDR2 SNEGSKA (reference sequence). CDR3 loop: CSASGRNYGYTF. In nucleotides, the CDR3 is TGCAGTGCTAGTGGCCGTAACTATGGCTACACCTTC.

This clonotype was recorded many times. The chain couples TRBV7-2 to TRBJ1-1, with 9 bases aligning to TRBD1. The trim removed 5 bases at V and 1 base at J, leaving 5 bases unmatched. The CDR3 consists of 15 residues. Germline-derived CDR1 and CDR2 are SGHTA and FQGNSA. The CDR3 region is CASSQNRGRNTEAFF. The CDR3 coding sequence is TGTGCCAGCAGCCAAAACAGGGGGCGGAACACTGAAGCTTTCTTT.

At least ten counts were recorded for this clonotype. The chain uses TRBV7-9 and TRBJ1-2; D is possibly TRBD1 (5 bases). Germline CDR1 SEHNR, CDR2 FQNEAQ (reference sequence). V lost 3 bases and J 0 bases, leaving 11 bases between the germline ends. There are 15 residues in the CDR3. DNA for the CDR3: TGTGCCAGCAGCTTTTCCCTGACAGCTAACTATGGCTACACCTTC. This gives the protein CASSFSLTANYGYTF.

On this clonotype: A much larger clone differs by one base, so this may be a read error. The chain combines TRBV6-5 with TRBJ1-1; no reliable D call. V lost 5 bases and J 6 bases, leaving 16 bases between the germline ends. The CDR3 loop spans 14 amino acids. CDR1 MNHEY and CDR2 SVGAGI come from the germline V gene. CDR3 sequence: CASSRTVDTPEAFF. The CDR3 DNA follows: TGTGCCAGCAGTCGCACCGTCGACACCCCTGAAGCTTTCTTT.

This chain uses TRBV29-1 with TRBJ1-2; a weak D match, TRBD1 (5 bases). This CDR3 is 12 amino acids long. The germline CDR1 and CDR2 sequences are SQVTM and ANQGSEA. The ends were cut back, 4 bases at V and 4 bases at J, with 10 bases in the middle. CDR3 loop: CSVGTGVYGYTF. The DNA of the CDR3 is TGCAGCGTTGGGACGGGGGTCTATGGCTACACCTTC.

This clonotype has a count of ten or more. The V gene is TRBV24-1, the J gene TRBJ1-1, with D hard to call. This CDR3 is built from 13 residues. Germline V gene data show CDR1 as KGHDR and CDR2 as SFDVKD. V was trimmed by 7 bases and J by 0 bases, leaving 8 bases between them. CDR3 sequence (DNA): TGTGCCACCAGCGCCGGGTTGAACACTGAAGCTTTCTTT. Its translation: CATSAGLNTEAFF.

This clonotype has only a few counts. The chain employs TRBV6-5 and TRBJ1-1; possible D gene TRBD1, 5 bases. The V gene lost 6 bases and the J gene lost 2 bases, with 10 bases spanning the gap. The CDR3 sequence is 13 residues long. Germline-derived CDR1 and CDR2 are MNHEY and SVGAGI. The CDR3 DNA reads as TGTGCCAGCAGAGACCGGGACAACACTGAAGCTTTCTTT. Translated: CASRDRDNTEAFF.

This chain links TRBV10-3 with TRBJ1-1; D possibly corresponds to TRBD1 (6 bases). The V and J ends lost 10 bases and 11 bases respectively, with 23 bases between them. Germline CDR1 ENHRY, CDR2 SYGVKD. The CDR3 extends over 13 amino acids. The CDR3 here is CASSLGQTQGAFF. The CDR3 DNA reads as TGTGCCAGCAGCCTCGGACAGACCCAGGGGGCTTTCTTT.

A note on this clonotype: A much larger clone is a single base away; this may be a read error. The V gene is TRBV7-2, the J gene TRBJ1-3; D perhaps matches TRBD1 (5 bases). The CDR3 length is 17 residues. In germline, CDR1 is SGHTA, CDR2 FQGNSA. CDR3: CASSPVPGPRPGSTIYF. For the CDR3, the DNA is TGTGCCAGCAGCCCTGTCCCGGGACCGCGACCTGGAAGCACCATATATTTT.

The chain combines TRBV5-8 with TRBJ2-1; possible D gene TRBD2, 5 bases. The better agreement between TRBJ2-7 and the DNA end casts doubt on the J call. Germline V gene data show CDR1 as SGHTS and CDR2 as YDEGEE. This CDR3 comprises 13 residues. CDR3 sequence reads: CASSSGWGYEQYF. The CDR3 bases are TGTGCCAGCAGCTCGGGATGGGGTTATGAGCAGTACTTC.

Worth noting for this clonotype: A clone one base away is much larger, so this may be a read error. This chain connects TRBV9 to TRBJ2-7; 7 bases are shared with TRBD1. The V gene's germline CDR1 is SGDLS and CDR2 YYNGEE. The CDR3 spans 14 residues. The CDR3 DNA reads as TGTACCAGCAGCGTGACAGGGCAGTTTCAGGCGCAGTACTTC. It encodes CTSSVTGQFQAQYF.

The chain carries TRBV25-1 and TRBJ2-7; D might be TRBD2 (6 bases). Germline CDR1 and CDR2: MGHDK and SYGVNS. The CDR3 spans 12 residues. The CDR3 reads CARPGLSYEQYF. Written as DNA, the CDR3 is TGTGCAAGACCGGGACTGTCCTACGAGCAGTACTTC.

The rearrangement joins TRBV12-3 or TRBV12-4 to TRBJ2-7; TRBD2 is a possible D gene (5 bases). This CDR3 contains 15 residues. V shed 5 bases and J shed 9 bases, with 23 bases lying between them. CDR3 sequence: CASSPANGKGTRQYF. CDR3 DNA sequence: TGTGCCAGCAGTCCCGCGAACGGGAAGGGTACGAGGCAGTACTTC.

This clonotype was seen more than once but under ten times. One end of the junction varies from germline; a read error may be responsible. This chain connects TRBV7-9 to TRBJ1-1, with 9 nucleotides matching TRBD1. Germline V lookup: CDR1 SEHNR, CDR2 FQNEAQ (reference sequence). The CDR3 is 16 residues long. The CDR3 protein is CASSQNGQGPNTEAFF. DNA of the CDR3: TGCGCCAGCAGCCAAAACGGACAGGGGCCGAACACTGAAGCTTTCTTT.

The chain employs TRBV19 and TRBJ1-1, with D perhaps TRBD1 (5 bases). This CDR3 has 14 amino acids. The ends were cut back, 4 bases at V and 2 bases at J, with 11 bases in the middle. From germline, CDR1 is LNHDA and CDR2 SQIVND (reference sequence). In DNA, the CDR3 is TGTGCCAGTAGTACCGGACACCACAACACTGAAGCTTTCTTT. It yields the protein CASSTGHHNTEAFF.

The chain couples TRBV12-3 or TRBV12-4 to TRBJ2-7; 10 bases map to TRBD1. The CDR3 covers 15 residues. With V trimmed by 5 bases and J by 3 bases, 7 bases remained unmatched. CDR3 coding DNA: TGTGCCAGCAGTACCCAGGGACAGGGGAACTACGAGCAGTACTTC. This sequence encodes CASSTQGQGNYEQYF.

Concerning this clonotype: A read error is possible here, since a much larger clone lies one base away. This chain links TRBV10-2 with TRBJ2-7, with a possible D match to TRBD2 (7 bases). Germline CDR1 is WSHSY and CDR2 is SAAADI. The CDR3 has 15 residues. CDR3 nucleotides: TGCGCCACCAGACTGGGGGGGGGGGCATCCTACGGGCAGTACTTC. Translating gives CATRLGGGASYGQYF.